A selection of T cell receptor beta chains follows, all from one sample in a study of human T cells and chemical hapten exposure. One entry per CDR3 protein results from TCRdb running MiXCR on the RACE reads. This sample has about 190,000 distinct CDR3 sequences, with about 22% found just once. The sample consisted of whole blood, taken in connection with sensitization to the hapten diphenylcyclopropenone (DPC). These receptors were taken from a woman aged 40-49 years with alopecia areata. Some clones in this sample may be carry-over from other donors' samples. CDR3s include the opening cysteine and the closing phenylalanine or tryptophan. The D gene is left open where the match is weak. Size values are once, few and many counts, or a class for expanded clones, and some rows have none.

>TRBD1|14|few|TRBJ2-3|TRBV20-1
CSATGQGEGDTQYF
TGCAGTGCTACGGGACAGGGGGAAGGAGATACGCAGTATTTT
>TRBD1|17|-|TRBJ2-3|TRBV5-6
CASSVPGTAASTDTQYF
TGTGCCAGCAGCGTTCCCGGGACAGCCGCTAGCACAGATACGCAGTATTTT
>TRBD2|16|few|TRBJ2-3|TRBV3-1
CASSQVPGLGADTQYF
TGTGCCAGCAGCCAAGTGCCGGGACTAGGAGCAGATACGCAGTATTTT
>TRBD1|14|-|TRBJ2-7|TRBV20-1
CSARVSDRGTEQYF
TGCAGTGCTAGAGTTTCGGACAGGGGAACCGAGCAGTACTTC
>-|15|-|TRBJ1-4|TRBV18
CASSPPRQDNEKLFF
TGTGCCAGCTCACCACCGCGGCAGGATAATGAAAAACTGTTTTTT
>-|12|-|TRBJ2-7|TRBV24-1
CATSDLRHEQYF
TGTGCCACCAGTGATCTTCGGCACGAGCAGTACTTC
>TRBD2|16|few|TRBJ2-1|TRBV5-4
CASSLEGSGTYNEQFF
TGTGCCAGCAGCTTGGAAGGTAGCGGGACCTACAATGAGCAGTTCTTC
>-|12|few|TRBJ2-2|TRBV7-6
CASSSLTGELFF
TGTGCCAGCAGCTCCCTCACCGGGGAGCTGTTTTTT
>-|15|few|TRBJ2-7|TRBV4-3
CASSHTFTGPYEQYF
TGCGCCAGCAGTCATACGTTTACGGGACCCTACGAGCAGTACTTC
>-|15|many|TRBJ2-5|TRBV28
CASRDRPRPQETQYF
TGTGCCAGCAGGGATCGTCCAAGGCCCCAAGAGACCCAGTACTTC
>-|12|-|TRBJ1-1|TRBV20-1
CSAWGRGTEAFF
TGCAGTGCTTGGGGAAGGGGAACTGAAGCTTTCTTT
>TRBD2|16|-|TRBJ2-7|TRBV4-2
CASSQDTGRAGGEQYF
TGTGCCAGCAGCCAAGATACTGGGAGAGCGGGAGGTGAGCAGTACTTC
>TRBD2|12|few|TRBJ2-7|TRBV7-9
CASSYGGGEQYF
TGTGCCAGCAGCTACGGGGGGGGCGAGCAGTACTTC
>-|14|-|TRBJ1-1|TRBV20-1
CSAERDRPGTEAFF
TGCAGTGCCGAGAGAGACAGACCCGGCACTGAAGCTTTCTTT
>TRBD1|12|few|TRBJ1-5|TRBV29-1
CSVVTGGQPQHF
TGCAGCGTTGTGACAGGGGGTCAGCCCCAGCATTTT
>TRBD2|16|-|TRBJ2-5|TRBV6-2/TRBV6-3
CASSYVLAGEQETQYF
TGTGCCAGCAGTTACGTCCTAGCGGGAGAACAAGAGACCCAGTACTTC
>-|12|few|TRBJ2-3|TRBV28
CASSLRPDTQYF
TGTGCCAGCAGTTTAAGGCCAGATACGCAGTATTTT
>-|16|-|TRBJ2-5|TRBV12-5
CASGLVSGRGQETQYF
TGTGCTAGTGGTTTGGTTTCGGGCAGGGGACAAGAGACCCAGTACTTC
>-|14|few|TRBJ2-2|TRBV28
CAIARAGNTGELFF
TGTGCCATCGCGCGGGCCGGCAACACCGGGGAGCTGTTTTTT
>TRBD2|13|few|TRBJ2-7|TRBV7-8
CASSPRLAGEQYF
TGTGCCAGCAGCCCGAGACTAGCGGGTGAGCAGTACTTC
>-|12|few|TRBJ1-2|TRBV6-5
CASNRYGYGYTF
TGTGCCAGCAATCGTTACGGGTATGGCTACACCTTC
>-|15|-|TRBJ1-3|TRBV5-5
CASSLAAVAGNTIYF
TGTGCCAGCAGCTTGGCGGCAGTCGCGGGAAACACCATATATTTT
>-|12|few|TRBJ1-5|TRBV20-1
CSASRLNQPQHF
TGCAGTGCCTCCAGGTTGAATCAGCCCCAGCATTTT
>TRBD1|16|-|TRBJ2-2|TRBV4-3
CASSQRPPGQGGELFF
TGCGCCAGCAGCCAGCGCCCCCCGGGACAGGGCGGGGAGCTGTTTTTT
>-|14|few|TRBJ2-1|TRBV4-3
CASSQGVGRGEQFF
TGCGCCAGCAGCCAAGGGGTGGGCCGGGGTGAGCAGTTCTTC
>TRBD2|18|-|TRBJ2-1|TRBV7-2
CASSSRRLAGGFYNEQFF
TGTGCCAGCAGCTCCCGAAGACTAGCGGGAGGGTTCTACAATGAGCAGTTCTTC
>TRBD2|17|few|TRBJ2-6|TRBV5-1
CASRGLAGSSGANVLTF
TGCGCCAGCAGGGGGTTAGCGGGGAGCTCTGGGGCCAACGTCCTGACTTTC
>-|11|-|TRBJ2-1|TRBV29-1
CSVDEVNEQFF
TGCAGCGTTGATGAGGTGAATGAGCAGTTCTTC
>-|14|-|TRBJ2-7|TRBV29-1
CSAFDPGVVDEQYF
TGCAGCGCCTTTGATCCGGGAGTTGTCGACGAGCAGTACTTC
>-|16|-|TRBJ2-3|TRBV5-6
CASSLGGAGSTDTQYF
TGTGCCAGCAGCTTGGGCGGGGCGGGGAGCACAGATACGCAGTATTTT
>-|12|few|TRBJ2-3|TRBV20-1
CSARPNTDTQYF
TGCAGTGCCCGACCGAACACAGATACGCAGTATTTT
>-|14|-|TRBJ2-7|TRBV12-3/TRBV12-4
CASPRVGALPEQYF
TGTGCCAGCCCCAGGGTGGGGGCCCTCCCCGAGCAGTACTTC
>-|13|few|TRBJ1-6|TRBV25-1
CASSGQVNSPLHF
TGTGCCAGCAGTGGACAGGTTAATTCACCCCTCCACTTT
>-|14|-|TRBJ1-1|TRBV7-2
CASSLHGQNTEAFF
TGTGCCAGCAGCTTACATGGACAGAACACTGAAGCTTTCTTT
>TRBD2|15|-|TRBJ2-1|TRBV20-1
CSASPPSGSGNEQFF
TGCAGTGCTAGCCCCCCTAGCGGGAGTGGTAATGAGCAGTTCTTC
>-|15|-|TRBJ2-6|TRBV12-3/TRBV12-4
CASSWSISGANVLTF
TGTGCCAGCAGTTGGTCGATCTCTGGGGCCAACGTCCTGACTTTC
>TRBD2|17|-|TRBJ2-7|TRBV4-2
CASSQPPERDPGHEQYF
TGTGCCAGCAGCCAGCCACCAGAGCGGGATCCGGGACACGAGCAGTACTTC
>TRBD1|16|-|TRBJ2-7|TRBV6-2/TRBV6-3
CASSYRTRDSAYEQYF
TGTGCCAGCAGTTACCGAACCCGGGACAGTGCCTACGAGCAGTACTTC
>-|16|few|TRBJ2-7|TRBV4-2
CASSQEGAGASYEQYF
TGTGCCAGCAGCCAGGAGGGGGCGGGAGCGTCCTACGAGCAGTACTTC
>-|14|few|TRBJ1-2|TRBV7-2
CASSLGGAAQGYTF
TGTGCCAGCAGCTTAGGTGGGGCCGCACAGGGCTACACCTTC
>-|14|few|TRBJ2-3|TRBV7-2
CASSLFDSTDTQYF
TGTGCCAGCAGCTTATTCGACAGCACAGATACGCAGTATTTT
>TRBD1|16|few|TRBJ2-7|TRBV27
CASSSGPTGRAYEQYF
TGTGCCAGCAGTTCAGGACCGACAGGGAGAGCCTACGAGCAGTACTTC
>TRBD1|13|-|TRBJ2-7|TRBV29-1
CSVDPTGTYVQYF
TGCAGCGTTGATCCGACAGGGACCTACGTGCAGTACTTC
>-|13|-|TRBJ2-5|TRBV28
CASSSDTAGTQYF
TGTGCCAGCAGTTCGGACACCGCGGGGACCCAGTACTTC
>-|14|few|TRBJ2-2|TRBV18
CASSPGTLTGELFF
TGTGCCAGCTCTCCAGGGACTCTCACCGGGGAGCTGTTTTTT
>-|15|few|TRBJ2-7|TRBV28
CASSPGYLSSYEQYF
TGTGCCAGCAGCCCCGGGTACCTGAGCTCCTACGAGCAGTACTTC
>TRBD2|17|-|TRBJ2-5|TRBV20-1
CSAAGTSKLRNQETQYF
TGCAGTGCGGCCGGGACTAGCAAGCTCCGGAACCAAGAGACCCAGTACTTC
>-|17|few|TRBJ2-2|TRBV2
CASRGLKGRRNTGELFF
TGTGCCAGCAGGGGGCTCAAGGGTAGACGGAACACCGGGGAGCTGTTTTTT